This T cell receptor beta chain was recovered during a study of blood T cell repertoires in COVID-19. Study in general: Specimens from acute and convalescent COVID-19 originated in the United States, Italy and Spain. Sample material is recorded as cDNA or gDNA derived from T cells, B-cell-depleted T cells, or PBMCs.

The V and J ends lost 3 bases and 1 base respectively, with 16 bases between them. This CDR3 is built from 17 residues. Germline CDR1 and CDR2: MNHNS and SASEGT. Original processing notes: Nucleated cell counts were estimated from reference gene primer amplification. This table comes from immunoSEQ multiplex PCR, and its TCRdb copy is limited to in-frame clones, with some not included. V and J calls and clone size follow that table, whereas D and trimming were derived from the DNA. The sample contains more than 150,000 clones, 84% of which appear only once. This chain uses TRBV6-1 with TRBJ2-4; D gene ambiguous. The receptor was isolated from a woman between 50 and 59 years old with acute or convalescent COVID-19. Sequenced sample: peripheral blood. The chain's CDR3 is CASSEVRSVGAKNIQYF. CDR3 nucleotides: TGTGCCAGCAGTGAGGTTAGGTCGGTCGGGGCCAAAAACATTCAGTACTTC.